Shown below are 27 T cell receptor beta chains from a single sample sequenced in a study of blood T cell repertoires in COVID-19. Sequencing used immunoSEQ multiplex PCR; TCRdb keeps in-frame clones, though not all of them. This sample yields some 260,000 clones, of which 88% are seen a single time; 0.99% belongs to the top ten. Sequencing was performed on peripheral blood. Receptor source: a woman aged 40 to 55 who had recovered from COVID-19.

The chain joins TRBV25-1 to TRBJ1-2; TRBD1 matches 7 bases. The germline gives CDR1 MGHDK, CDR2 SYGVNS. V lost 4 bases, J lost 3 bases, and 5 bases stayed unmatched. The CDR3 totals 14 residues. The CDR3 nucleotides are TGTGCCAGCAGTGCCCGGACAGGCCACTATGGCTACACCTTC. Its translation is CASSARTGHYGYTF.

The J gene is TRBJ1-1, the V gene TRBV18; D unresolved. The CDR3 runs to 13 residues. CDR1 is KGHSH and CDR2 is LQKENI in the germline V gene. Between the trimmed V and J ends, which lost 1 base and 7 bases, there was a span of 10 bases. CDR3 nucleotides: TGTGCCAGCTCACCACGAGGCGAGGGTGAAGCTTTCTTT. Translated: CASSPRGEGEAFF.

The chain recombines TRBV9 with TRBJ2-2; 10 nucleotides align to TRBD2. V lost 6 bases and J lost 5; bases outside the gene matches: 16. This CDR3 spans 18 amino acids. The germline CDR1 and CDR2 sequences are SGDLS and YYNGEE. The CDR3 loop is CASNTRGVAGGGTGELFF. CDR3 DNA sequence: TGTGCCAGCAACACCAGAGGGGTAGCGGGAGGAGGTACCGGGGAGCTGTTTTTT.

This chain connects TRBV19 to TRBJ2-7; 8 bases are shared with TRBD1. The germline CDR1 and CDR2 sequences are LNHDA and SQIVND (reference sequence). The V segment lost 1 base and the J segment 3 bases; nucleotides outside the gene matches: 5. The CDR3 extends over 15 amino acids. CDR3 sequence (DNA): TGTGCCAGTAGTATAGGCCAGGGGGCCCTCTACGAGCAGTACTTC. Amino acids: CASSIGQGALYEQYF.

V is TRBV5-1 and J is TRBJ2-1; 16 positions agree with TRBD2. The length of the CDR3 is 16 residues. Trimming at V came to 0 bases and at J to 8 bases, leaving 2 bases not matched to a gene. The germline V gene encodes CDR1 SGHRS and CDR2 YFSETQ. The CDR3 is CASSLGGLAGGYEQFF. The CDR3 region has the DNA TGCGCCAGCAGCTTGGGGGGACTAGCGGGAGGGTATGAGCAGTTCTTC.

The J gene is TRBJ2-6, the V gene TRBV7-8; 9 bases are a match to TRBD1. Looked up from germline, CDR1 is SGHVS and CDR2 is FQNEAQ. The CDR3 is 17 residues long. V gave up 3 bases and J gave up 1 base; unmatched junction bases: 4. For the CDR3, the DNA is TGTGCCAGCAGCTTCCGGACAGGGGCGTCTGGGGCCAACGTCCTGACTTTC. Encoded protein: CASSFRTGASGANVLTF.

This chain links TRBV27 with TRBJ1-1; D is unclear. CDR1 is MNHEY and CDR2 is SMNVEV in the germline V gene (reference sequence). This CDR3 region has 15 residues. The V end was cut by 3 bases, the J end by 6 bases, with 17 bases between. CDR3 sequence: CASSFSGGISAEAFF. The CDR3 DNA sequence: TGTGCCAGCAGTTTTTCGGGAGGGATAAGCGCTGAAGCTTTCTTT.

This clone was seen a handful of times. The chain is built from TRBV19 and TRBJ2-7; D gene uncertain. The V end was cut by 7 bases, the J end by 3 bases, with 16 bases between. Per the germline V gene, CDR1 is LNHDA and CDR2 is SQIVND (reference sequence). The CDR3 is made up of 14 amino acids. The CDR3 sequence: CASTNVASGYEQYF. For the CDR3, the DNA is TGTGCCAGTACCAATGTGGCCTCGGGCTACGAGCAGTACTTC.

J is TRBJ2-2 and V is TRBV7-9; 12 positions match TRBD2. CDR3 length: 17 residues. Germline V CDR1 and CDR2: SEHNR, FQNEAQ (reference sequence). Losses at the gene ends were 3 bases for V and 6 bases for J; bases not matched to a gene: 8. CDR3 amino acids: CASSFTSSGRAPGELFF. The DNA for the CDR3 is TGTGCCAGCAGCTTTACATCTAGCGGGAGGGCCCCCGGGGAGCTGTTTTTT.

This chain uses TRBV6-5 with TRBJ2-7, with TRBD2 as a possible D gene (6 bases). From germline, CDR1 is MNHEY and CDR2 SVGAGI. Trimming removed 5 bases at V and 4 bases at J, with 12 bases between. The CDR3 loop spans 13 amino acids. Here the CDR3 DNA reads TGTGCCAGCAGTACGGGGGTGGCGTACGAGCAGTACTTC. Translating gives CASSTGVAYEQYF.

This sequence joins TRBV5-4 and TRBJ1-1, with a weak D call TRBD1 (5 bases). This CDR3 comprises 13 residues. V was shortened by 0 bases and J by 6 bases, with 9 bases between the two germline ends. The germline gives CDR1 SGHNT, CDR2 YYREEE (reference sequence). The CDR3 DNA follows: TGTGCCAGCAGCTTGGGGGGGGTCGCTGAAGCTTTCTTT. Protein: CASSLGGVAEAFF. The entire variable domain, with the rest obtained from reference TRBV5-4 and TRBJ1-1, is as follows: ETGVTQSPTHLIKTRGQQVTLRCSSQSGHNTVSWYQQALGQGPQFIFQYYREEENGRGNFPPRFSGLQFPNYSSELNVNALELDDSALYLCASSLGGVAEAFFGQGTRLTVV.

This clone was observed a handful of times. The junction and the germline gene differ at one end; a read error may be behind it. The chain recombines TRBV30 with TRBJ1-2, with D unresolved. Germline-derived CDR1 and CDR2 are GTSNPN and SVGIG (reference sequence). The CDR3 loop spans 14 amino acids. The CDR3 nucleotides read TGTGCCTGGAGCGCCATCGTGGCCCTAACTACAACCCACTTC. Protein sequence: CAWSAIVALTTTHF.

This clone is a singleton in its sample. The V gene is TRBV15, the J gene TRBJ1-2, with 7 bases aligning to TRBD1. CDR3 length: 16 amino acids. CDR1 and CDR2 (germline): LNHNV, YYDKDF (reference sequence). Germline trimming cut 0 bases from V and 7 bases from J; bases unmatched to any gene: 11. CDR3 DNA sequence: TGTGCCACCAGCAGAGAAGCGGGCAGGGGGTTGGGTGGCTACACCTTC. This translates into CATSREAGRGLGGYTF.

V is TRBV19 and J is TRBJ2-1; 7 bases fit TRBD2. Germline V gives CDR1 LNHDA, CDR2 SQIVND (reference sequence). The CDR3 totals 15 residues. The V and J ends lost 3 bases and 2 bases, in that order; junction bases with no gene match: 4. The CDR3 nucleotides read TGTGCCAGTAGTATCGGACTAGAGGCCTACAATGAGCAGTTCTTC. Translation: CASSIGLEAYNEQFF.

CDR3 bases: TGTGCCAGCAGTGGCTGGCCCTCTAGCGAGCAGTACGTC. It is translated as CASSGWPSSEQYV. This chain connects TRBV2 to TRBJ2-7; D unresolved. Trimming cost V 4 bases and J 6 bases, with 13 bases left between them. The CDR3 length is 13 residues. CDR1 is SNHLY, CDR2 FYNNEI, per germline.

This chain joins TRBV11-1 and TRBJ2-1; a weak D match, TRBD2 (5 bases). The V and J ends lost 5 bases and 1 base respectively, with 12 bases between them. Per germline, CDR1 SGHAT and CDR2 FQDESV (reference sequence). This CDR3 comprises 15 residues. CDR3 loop: CASSHQSGSYNEQFF. The CDR3 nucleotides are TGTGCCAGCAGCCACCAGTCGGGGTCCTACAATGAGCAGTTCTTC.

This chain links TRBV3-1 (or the pseudogene TRBV3-2) with TRBJ2-1, with TRBD2 identical over 8 bases. With 7 bases clipped from V and 5 bases from J, the junction kept 4 bases outside the gene matches. This CDR3 spans 13 amino acids. CDR1 and CDR2 (germline): LGHDT, YNNKEL (reference sequence). For the CDR3, the DNA is TGTGCCAGCACCGGTAGCGGGGACAATGAGCAGTTCTTC. Translation gives CASTGSGDNEQFF.

The chain employs TRBV18 and TRBJ1-5; 8 nucleotides align to TRBD1. CDR3 length: 16 residues. The V gene end was trimmed by 3 bases and the J gene end by 3 bases; junction bases not matched to a gene: 7. Germline V gives CDR1 KGHSH, CDR2 LQKENI. CDR3 in amino acids: CASSPQGATINQPQHF. CDR3 nucleotide sequence: TGTGCCAGCTCACCGCAGGGGGCAACGATCAATCAGCCCCAGCATTTT.

The rearrangement uses TRBV19 and TRBJ2-3, with 12 bases matching TRBD2. The trim removed 5 bases at V and 1 base at J, leaving 4 bases unmatched. This CDR3 is 16 amino acids long. Germline V CDR1 and CDR2: LNHDA, SQIVND (reference sequence). The CDR3 DNA sequence: TGTGCCAGTAGTCCGACTAGCGGGAGAGGCACAGATACGCAGTATTTT. Translated, it gives CASSPTSGRGTDTQYF.

This clone has a handful of counts. The gene calls are TRBV4-1 and TRBJ1-5, with 9 nucleotides matching TRBD1. Germline-derived CDR1 and CDR2 are MGHRA and YSYEKL. The CDR3 totals 15 residues. Trimming took 1 base from V and 2 from J; bases not matched to a gene: 0. In DNA form, the CDR3 reads TGCGCCAGCAGCCAAGGGACAGGGGGCAATCAGCCCCAGCATTTT. Translating gives CASSQGTGGNQPQHF.

The V gene is TRBV4-3, the J gene TRBJ2-7, with 9 bases that match TRBD1. The junction had 0 bases not matched to a gene; V was cut back by 1 base and J by 2 bases. Per the germline V gene, CDR1 is LGHNA and CDR2 is YSLEER. The CDR3 totals 14 residues. The CDR3 reads CASSQGDRAYEQYF. Written as DNA, the CDR3 is TGCGCCAGCAGCCAAGGGGACAGGGCCTACGAGCAGTACTTC.

The rearrangement links TRBV13 to TRBJ1-2, with a weak D call TRBD1 (5 bases). Germline loops: CDR1 PRHDT, CDR2 FYEKMQ (reference sequence). V shed 1 base and J shed 2 bases, with 20 bases lying between them. CDR3 size: 18 residues. The CDR3 bases are TGTGCCAGCAGCTTAGAGGACGAAGACAGCCCCCCCAACTATGGCTACACCTTC. This sequence encodes CASSLEDEDSPPNYGYTF.

This rearrangement joins TRBV29-1 to TRBJ1-2; D call uncertain. The length of the CDR3 is 15 residues. CDR1 is SQVTM and CDR2 is ANQGSEA in the germline V gene. V lost 7 bases and J lost 6, with 24 bases in between. Here the CDR3 reads CSGYLSGRGMNGYTF. For the CDR3, the DNA is TGCAGCGGCTATTTGAGTGGGCGCGGGATGAATGGCTACACCTTC.

V and J are TRBV6-2 or TRBV6-3 and TRBJ2-1; D may be TRBD2 (6 bases). CDR3 size: 17 residues. V gave up 6 bases and J gave up 0 bases, with 18 bases separating them. Germline lookup yields CDR1 MNHEY and CDR2 SVGEGT. The CDR3 DNA reads as TGTGCCAGCAGCCTCACTGCAGCGGGTCACTCCTACAATGAGCAGTTCTTC. Translation: CASSLTAAGHSYNEQFF.

The chain couples TRBV7-9 to TRBJ2-1; TRBD2 agrees at 15 bases. Germline CDR1 SEHNR, CDR2 FQNEAQ (reference sequence). The CDR3 loop spans 16 amino acids. J was trimmed by 8 bases and V by 5 bases; bases with no gene match: 7. The CDR3 DNA follows: TGTGCCAGCAGCCGGACTAGCGGGAGGGCCTCGGATGAGCAGTTCTTC. Translation gives CASSRTSGRASDEQFF.

The gene calls are TRBV12-3 or TRBV12-4 and TRBJ1-3; D is unresolved. The CDR3 is 11 residues long. Trimming removed 8 bases at V and 2 bases at J, with 4 bases between. In nucleotides, the CDR3 is TGTGCCAGCGAGACTGGAAACACCATATATTTT. It codes for CASETGNTIYF.

This rearrangement joins TRBV7-2 to TRBJ2-7; D gene ambiguous. Germline CDR1 reads SGHTA; CDR2 reads FQGNSA. Trimming removed 3 bases at V and 0 bases at J, with 9 bases between. The CDR3 contains 14 residues. The CDR3 loop is CASSFGGTSYEQYF. The CDR3 DNA reads as TGTGCCAGCAGCTTCGGCGGAACCTCCTACGAGCAGTACTTC.